The present T cell receptor beta chain was sequenced within a study of CD8+CD57+ T cells in acquired aplastic anemia. Trimming pared 1 base from V and 5 bases from J, leaving 17 bases between. CDR1 SEHNR and CDR2 FQNEAQ come from the germline V gene (reference sequence). CDR3 size: 16 residues. TCR beta VDJ and CDR3 profiling used genomic DNA as template. One entry per CDR3 protein results from TCRdb running MiXCR on the reads. The data hold more than 150,000 distinct CDR3 sequences, with less than 60% observed a single time. All patients picked for sequencing had shown, by flow cytometry, an expansion of CD8+CD57+ cells. This clonotype appeared many times.

Sequencing was done on a sample of sorted CD4+, CD8+, or CD8+CD57+ T cells (not recorded which) from PBMCs. This sequence originates from a human donor with aplastic anemia. The chain combines TRBV7-9 with TRBJ1-1; no reliable D call. The CDR3 spells CASSLGLPRGGTEAFF. DNA for the CDR3: TGTGCCAGCAGCTTAGGGCTCCCCCGGGGAGGAACTGAAGCTTTCTTT.